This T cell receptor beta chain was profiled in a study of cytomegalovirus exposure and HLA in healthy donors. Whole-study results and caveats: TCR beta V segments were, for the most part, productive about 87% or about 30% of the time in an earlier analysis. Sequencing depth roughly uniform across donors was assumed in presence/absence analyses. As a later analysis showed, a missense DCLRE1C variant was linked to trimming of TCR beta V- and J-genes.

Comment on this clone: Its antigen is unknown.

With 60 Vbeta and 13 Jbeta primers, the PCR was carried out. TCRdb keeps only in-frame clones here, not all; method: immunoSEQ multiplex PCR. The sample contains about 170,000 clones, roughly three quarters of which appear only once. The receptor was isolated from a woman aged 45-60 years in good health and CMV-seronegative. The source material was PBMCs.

CDR3 bases: TGTGCCAGCAGCCTACAGGGGACCATAGCCAAAAACATTCAGTACTTC. Encoded protein: CASSLQGTIAKNIQYF. This chain joins TRBV11-2 and TRBJ2-4; TRBD1 matches 7 bases. Germline values: CDR1 SGHAT, CDR2 FQNNGV. The CDR3 consists of 16 residues. Trimming at V came to 5 bases and at J to 0 bases, leaving 7 bases not matched to a gene.